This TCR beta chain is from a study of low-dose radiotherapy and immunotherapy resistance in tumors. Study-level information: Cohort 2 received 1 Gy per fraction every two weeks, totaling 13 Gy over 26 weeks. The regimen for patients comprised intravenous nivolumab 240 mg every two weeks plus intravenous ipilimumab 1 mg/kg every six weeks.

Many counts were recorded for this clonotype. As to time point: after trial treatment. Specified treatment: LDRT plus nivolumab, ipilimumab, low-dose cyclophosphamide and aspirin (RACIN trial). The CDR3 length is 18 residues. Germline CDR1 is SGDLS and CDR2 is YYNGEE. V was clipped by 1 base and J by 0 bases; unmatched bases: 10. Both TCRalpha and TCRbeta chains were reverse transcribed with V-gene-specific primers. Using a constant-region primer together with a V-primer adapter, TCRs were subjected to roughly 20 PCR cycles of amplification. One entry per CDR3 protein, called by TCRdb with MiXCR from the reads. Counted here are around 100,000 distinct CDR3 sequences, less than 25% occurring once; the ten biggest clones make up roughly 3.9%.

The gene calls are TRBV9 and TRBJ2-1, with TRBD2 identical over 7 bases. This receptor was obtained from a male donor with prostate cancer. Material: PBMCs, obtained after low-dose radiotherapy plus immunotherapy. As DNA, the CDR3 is TGTGCCAGCAGCGTAACTATCCTAGCGGTATCCTCCTACAATGAGCAGTTCTTC. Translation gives CASSVTILAVSSYNEQFF.